This TCR beta chain originates from a study of CD8 T cells in ankylosing spondylitis. The study's findings and limits: It was reported that disease-linked clones were significantly enriched in matched ankylosing spondylitis synovial fluid. Blood from ankylosing spondylitis patients appeared to carry a characteristic roughly 8-variant TCR beta motif.

Libraries for TCR beta were made by quantitative 5'-RACE with molecular barcodes. TCRdb called the 5' RACE reads again in MiXCR, with one record for every CDR3 protein. The sample holds 110,000 to 150,000 distinct CDR3 sequences, 6.5% to 8.5% seen once. This clonotype has only a few counts. The target antigen is unknown. This sequence was found in a male donor with ankylosing spondylitis. Sequenced material: synovial fluid, either unsorted or a sorted T cell fraction (not recorded which).

The CDR3 DNA follows: TGTGCCAGCAGCTTAGTAGCACTGGCTAGCAGGACCGGGGAGCTGTTTTTT. This sequence encodes CASSLVALASRTGELFF. The chain couples TRBV7-2 to TRBJ2-2; TRBD2 is a possible D gene (5 bases). Germline-derived CDR1 and CDR2 are SGHTA and FQGNSA. The CDR3 runs to 17 residues. Trimming took off 1 base at V and 5 bases at J, with 17 bases between the two ends.